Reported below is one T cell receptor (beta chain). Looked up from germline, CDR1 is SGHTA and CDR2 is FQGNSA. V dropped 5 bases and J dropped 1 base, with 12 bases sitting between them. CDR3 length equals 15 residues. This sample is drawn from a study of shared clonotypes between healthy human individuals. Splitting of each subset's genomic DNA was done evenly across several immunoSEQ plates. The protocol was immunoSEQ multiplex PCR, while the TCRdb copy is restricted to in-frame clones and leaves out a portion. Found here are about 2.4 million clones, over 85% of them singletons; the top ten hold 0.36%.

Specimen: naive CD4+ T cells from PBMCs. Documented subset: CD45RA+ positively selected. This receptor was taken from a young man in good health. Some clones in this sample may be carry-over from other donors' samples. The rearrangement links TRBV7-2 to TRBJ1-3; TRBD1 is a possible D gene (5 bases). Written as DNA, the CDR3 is TGTGCCAGCAGCCGCCAGGGTCGTTCTGGAAACACCATATATTTT. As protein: CASSRQGRSGNTIYF.